This T cell receptor (beta chain) was retrieved from a study of blood T cell repertoires in COVID-19. Study information: Samples representing acute and convalescent COVID-19 were sourced from the United States, Italy and Spain.

Everyone who took part was about 18 to 89 years old, and they came from about 23 US areas. Participants reported their clinical history, and cohort assignment relied on those reports. The method was immunoSEQ multiplex PCR; TCRdb's version includes in-frame clones alone and lacks a portion of them. The repertoire includes 250,000 or so clones, more than 75% of them detected once, and around 1.8% sits in the top ten. The length of the CDR3 is 16 residues. With 0 bases removed from V and 9 bases from J, the gap between germline ends came to 18 bases. CDR1 is LNHDA and CDR2 is SQIVND in the germline V gene (reference sequence).

The sequence was collected from a man aged 35 to 55 who had recovered from COVID-19. The sample was PBMCs or T cells enriched from blood (not recorded which). This chain joins TRBV19 and TRBJ2-1; maybe TRBD1 (6 bases). CDR3 DNA: TGTGCCAGTAGTATAGATCGCAGGGCAGGCAGGGGTGAGCAGTTCTTC. Translation gives CASSIDRRAGRGEQFF.